These 8 T cell receptor beta chains came from one sample sequenced in a study of glioma-infiltrating T cells after dendritic cell vaccination. Repertoires were generated with immunoSEQ multiplex PCR, while TCRdb's copy carries only in-frame clones and drops some. The sample has 80,000 to 100,000 clones; around 80% are singletons. Described time point: after dendritic cell vaccination, including at tumor progression/relapse. Specimen: blood, collected after dendritic cell vaccination. All receptors derive from a human donor with glioblastoma.

The chain links TRBV6-1 to TRBJ2-3; no reliable D call. Germline CDR1 MNHNS, CDR2 SASEGT. Trimming removed 6 bases at V and 7 bases at J, with 5 bases between. CDR3 length: 10 residues. This CDR3 reads CASRDYTQYF. CDR3 DNA: TGTGCCAGCAGAGACTATACGCAGTATTTT.

The CDR3: CASSLDGGNYGYTF. In DNA form, the CDR3 reads TGTGCCAGCAGTTTAGACGGGGGGAACTATGGCTACACCTTC. The J gene is TRBJ1-2, the V gene TRBV27; D is perhaps TRBD1 (5 bases). Trimming shortened V by 2 bases and J by 2 bases, and 9 bases separated the two germline ends. The CDR3 runs 14 residues. In germline, CDR1 is MNHEY, CDR2 SMNVEV (reference sequence).

The chain links TRBV14 to TRBJ2-1; the match to TRBD1 covers 10 bases. The CDR3 is made up of 15 amino acids. Unmatched junction bases numbered 11, after V lost 6 bases and J lost 9 bases. Germline V gene data show CDR1 as SGHDN and CDR2 as FVKESK. CDR3: CASSRTGGMFGEQFF. The CDR3 nucleotides are TGTGCCAGCAGTAGGACAGGGGGTATGTTTGGTGAGCAGTTCTTC.

The sample holds a few counts of this clone. The gene calls are TRBV19 and TRBJ1-3, with unresolved D. This CDR3 has 14 amino acids. The V gene lost 6 bases and the J gene lost 1 base, with 10 bases spanning the gap. Germline CDR1 and CDR2: LNHDA and SQIVND (reference sequence). The DNA for the CDR3 is TGTGCCAGTAGCATGCGTGTGTCTGGAAACACCATATATTTT. This codes for CASSMRVSGNTIYF.

The chain combines TRBV2 with TRBJ2-2; weak D call: TRBD1 (6 bases). Deletions cut 7 bases from V and 7 bases from J, with 19 bases between. The length of the CDR3 is 15 residues. CDR1 and CDR2 (germline): SNHLY, FYNNEI. The CDR3 nucleotides read TGTGCCAGCAAAAACAGGGACAACTCACACGGGGAGCTGTTTTTT. This encodes CASKNRDNSHGELFF. Complete variable domain (other parts from reference TRBV2 and TRBJ2-2): EPEVTQTPSHQVTQMGQEVILRCVPISNHLYFYWYRQILGQKVEFLVSFYNNEISEKSEIFDDQFSVERPDGSNFTLKIRSTKLEDSAMYFCASKNRDNSHGELFFGEGSRLTVL.

The V gene is TRBV6-5, the J gene TRBJ1-2; TRBD1 is a possible D gene (6 bases). With 7 bases removed from V and 8 bases from J, the gap between germline ends came to 17 bases. CDR1 is MNHEY, CDR2 SVGAGI, per germline. This CDR3 region has 13 residues. The CDR3 loop is CASTLGGVNGYTF. The CDR3 nucleotides read TGTGCCAGCACTCTAGGGGGAGTGAACGGCTACACCTTC.

The chain joins TRBV6-5 to TRBJ2-3, with 9 bases lining up with TRBD2. The germline gives CDR1 MNHEY, CDR2 SVGAGI. The CDR3 totals 16 residues. V dropped 0 bases and J dropped 6; count of bases not matched to a gene: 7. The CDR3 DNA reads as TGTGCCAGCAGTTACTCAGGCGGGGGGGCAGCCGATACGCAGTATTTT. As protein: CASSYSGGGAADTQYF.

The chain carries TRBV5-1 and TRBJ2-1; TRBD1 agrees at 8 bases. The CDR3 is 13 amino acids. V was clipped by 3 bases and J by 9 bases; unmatched bases: 5. The V gene's germline CDR1 is SGHRS and CDR2 YFSETQ. The CDR3 is CASSSPGGSEQFF. The DNA of the CDR3 is TGCGCCAGCAGCTCCCCAGGGGGCAGTGAGCAGTTCTTC.